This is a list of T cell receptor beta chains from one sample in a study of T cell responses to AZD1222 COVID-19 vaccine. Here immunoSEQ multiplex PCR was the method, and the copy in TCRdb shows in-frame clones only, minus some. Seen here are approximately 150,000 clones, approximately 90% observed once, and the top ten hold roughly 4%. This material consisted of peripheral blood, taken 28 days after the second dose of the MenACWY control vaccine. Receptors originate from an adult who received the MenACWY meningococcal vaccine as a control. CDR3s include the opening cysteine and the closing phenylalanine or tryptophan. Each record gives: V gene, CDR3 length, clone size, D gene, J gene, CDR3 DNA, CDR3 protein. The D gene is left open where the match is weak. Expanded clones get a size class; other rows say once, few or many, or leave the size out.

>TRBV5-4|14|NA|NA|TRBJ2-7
TGTGCCAGCAGCTTACAGGGATCCTCGACTGTGCAGTACTTC
CASSLQGSSTVQYF
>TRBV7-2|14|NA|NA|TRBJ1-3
TGTGCCAGCAGCTCCCCCTCCTCTGGAAACACCATATATTTT
CASSSPSSGNTIYF
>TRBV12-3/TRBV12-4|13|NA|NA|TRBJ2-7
TGTGCCAGCAGAGAGGGCCGAAACGACGAGCAGTACTTC
CASREGRNDEQYF
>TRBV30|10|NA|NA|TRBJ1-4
TGTGCCTGGGGGAATGAAAAACTGTTTTTT
CAWGNEKLFF
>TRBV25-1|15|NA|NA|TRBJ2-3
TGTGCCAGCAGTGTATTGGGGAGTGACACAGATACGCAGTATTTT
CASSVLGSDTDTQYF
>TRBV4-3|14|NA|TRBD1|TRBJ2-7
TGCGCCAGCAGCCCCGGGACAGGATCCTACGAGCAGTACTTC
CASSPGTGSYEQYF
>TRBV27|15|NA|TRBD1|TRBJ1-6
TGTGCCAGCCGCGGCAACAGGGGGCAGAGATCACCCCTCCACTTT
CASRGNRGQRSPLHF
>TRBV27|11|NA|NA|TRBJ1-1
TGTGCCAGCAGTTTTCGGGGGGCCGCTTTCTTT
CASSFRGAAFF
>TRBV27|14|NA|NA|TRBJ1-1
TGTGCCAGCAGTCCCCACAGGGTGAACACTGAAGCTTTCTTT
CASSPHRVNTEAFF
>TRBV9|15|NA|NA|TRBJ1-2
TGTGCCAGCAGCTCAGCGGGGCCGACTAACTATGGCTACACCTTC
CASSSAGPTNYGYTF
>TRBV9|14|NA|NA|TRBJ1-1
TGTGCCAGCAGCGTAGGGGGCAGTTACACTGAAGCTTTCTTT
CASSVGGSYTEAFF
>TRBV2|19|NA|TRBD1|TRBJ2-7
TGTGCCAGCAGTGAAGTCGCGGGACAGGGGGCGTCTGGCGGCTACGAGCAGTACTTC
CASSEVAGQGASGGYEQYF
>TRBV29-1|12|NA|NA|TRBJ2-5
TGCAGCGCCGTGAGGGGTAAGGAGACCCAGTACTTC
CSAVRGKETQYF
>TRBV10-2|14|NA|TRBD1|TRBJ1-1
TGCGCCAGCAGGGTCGGACAGGGGAACACTGAAGCTTTCTTT
CASRVGQGNTEAFF
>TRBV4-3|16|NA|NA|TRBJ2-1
TGCGCCAGCAGCCAAGATCGAGTGACCTCCTACAATGAGCAGTTCTTC
CASSQDRVTSYNEQFF
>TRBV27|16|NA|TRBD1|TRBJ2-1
TGTGCCAGCAGTTCCCGACAGGGGACAGCTTACAATGAGCAGTTCTTC
CASSSRQGTAYNEQFF
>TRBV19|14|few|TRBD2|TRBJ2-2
TGTGCCGCGGGTCTAGCGGGAATTGCAGGGGAGCTGTTTTTT
CAAGLAGIAGELFF
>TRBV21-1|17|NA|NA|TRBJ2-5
TGTGCCAGCAGCAAAGCGGGGACACCGGGGGACAGGGAGACCCAGTACTTC
CASSKAGTPGDRETQYF
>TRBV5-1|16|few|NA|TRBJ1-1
TGCGCCAGCAGCATTGGGACGGGGAGAGGGGACACTGAAGCTTTCTTT
CASSIGTGRGDTEAFF
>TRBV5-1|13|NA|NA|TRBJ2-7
TGCGCCAGCAGCTTGGACAGGGCCGGGGAGCAGTACTTC
CASSLDRAGEQYF
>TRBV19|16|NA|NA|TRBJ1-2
TGTGCCAGTAGTATAGATCGGTTCAAAGCGGGCTATGGCTACACCTTC
CASSIDRFKAGYGYTF
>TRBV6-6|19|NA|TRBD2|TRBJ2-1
TGTGCCAGCAGTCACAGACTAGCGGGAGATCCCCGCGTTTACCATGAGCAGTTCTTC
CASSHRLAGDPRVYHEQFF
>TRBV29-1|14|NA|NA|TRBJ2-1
TGCAGCGGGAATAGCGCGAGCTCCTACAATGAGCAGTTCTTC
CSGNSASSYNEQFF
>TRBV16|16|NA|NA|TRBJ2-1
TGTGCCAGCAGTTCTCCCCGGGCTAGGTTTAGAAATGAGCAGTTCTTC
CASSSPRARFRNEQFF
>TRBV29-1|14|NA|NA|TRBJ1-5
TGCAGCGTTGGAATAGGGAGTGGCAATCAGCCCCAGCATTTT
CSVGIGSGNQPQHF
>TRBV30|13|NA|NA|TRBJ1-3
TGTGCCTGGAGTGGGGACTCTGGAAACACCATATATTTT
CAWSGDSGNTIYF
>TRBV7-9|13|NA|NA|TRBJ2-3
TGTGCCAGCAGCTTTAGCACCACAGATACGCAGTATTTT
CASSFSTTDTQYF
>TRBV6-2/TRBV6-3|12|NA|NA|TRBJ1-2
TGTGCCAGCAGTTACGACAGCTATGGCTACACCTTC
CASSYDSYGYTF
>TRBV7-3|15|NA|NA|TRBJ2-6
TGTGCCAGCAGCTCCTCTGGCGCTGGGGCCAACGTCCTGACTTTC
CASSSSGAGANVLTF
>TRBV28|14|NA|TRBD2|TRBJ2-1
TGTGCCAGCAGCGACCTAGCGGGGTACAATGAGCAGTTCTTC
CASSDLAGYNEQFF
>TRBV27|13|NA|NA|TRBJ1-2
TGTGCCAGCAGTTTATCCCGTGGGTTCGGCTACACCTTC
CASSLSRGFGYTF
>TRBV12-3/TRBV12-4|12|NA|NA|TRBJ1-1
TGTGCCAGTCAATACATCTACGCAGAAGCTTTCTTT
CASQYIYAEAFF
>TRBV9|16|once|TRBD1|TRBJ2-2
TGTGCCAGCAGCGTCGGGACAGGGGCCAACACCGGGGAGCTGTTTTTT
CASSVGTGANTGELFF
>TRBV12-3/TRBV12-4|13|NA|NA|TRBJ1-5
TGTGCCAGCAGTTTAACGGGCAAGCAGCCCCAGCATTTT
CASSLTGKQPQHF
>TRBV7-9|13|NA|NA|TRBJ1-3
TGTGCCAGCAGCTTAGCGGGGGGCAACACCATATATTTT
CASSLAGGNTIYF
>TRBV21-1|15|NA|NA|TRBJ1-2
TGTGCCAGCAGCAAAGGTGGGACAGGGAACTATGGCTACACCTTC
CASSKGGTGNYGYTF
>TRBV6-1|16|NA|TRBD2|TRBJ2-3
TGTGCCAGCAGTGATCTTAGGGGAGGGAGCACAGATACGCAGTATTTT
CASSDLRGGSTDTQYF
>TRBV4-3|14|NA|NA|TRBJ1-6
TGCGCCAGCAGCCGCGAGGACAGACGCTCACCCCTCCACTTT
CASSREDRRSPLHF
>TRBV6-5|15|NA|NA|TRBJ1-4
TGTGCCAGCAGTTCACACCAGGGAGAGGATGAAAAACTGTTTTTT
CASSSHQGEDEKLFF
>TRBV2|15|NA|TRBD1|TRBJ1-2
TGTGCCAGCAGTGTGGGGGGACAGGGAGGGTTTGGCTACACCTTC
CASSVGGQGGFGYTF
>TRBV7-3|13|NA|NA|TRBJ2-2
TGTGCCAGCAGCCCGCGGGGTGGCGGGGAGCTGTTTTTT
CASSPRGGGELFF